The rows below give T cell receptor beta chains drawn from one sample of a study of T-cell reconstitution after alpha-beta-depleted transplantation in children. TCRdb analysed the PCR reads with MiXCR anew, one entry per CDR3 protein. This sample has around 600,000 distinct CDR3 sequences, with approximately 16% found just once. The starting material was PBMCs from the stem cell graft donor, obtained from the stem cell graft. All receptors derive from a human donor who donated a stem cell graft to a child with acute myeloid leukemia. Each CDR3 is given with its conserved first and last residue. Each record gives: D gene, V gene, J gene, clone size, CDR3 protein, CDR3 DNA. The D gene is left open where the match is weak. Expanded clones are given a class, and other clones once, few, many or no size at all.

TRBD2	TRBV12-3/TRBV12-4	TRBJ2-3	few	CASNKAGGTYTQYF	TGTGCCAGCAATAAAGCGGGGGGGACGTATACGCAGTATTTT
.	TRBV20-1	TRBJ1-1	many	CSPRGPTSVEAEAFF	TGCAGTCCCAGGGGTCCAACATCGGTCGAAGCTGAAGCTTTCTTT
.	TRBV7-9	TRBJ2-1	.	CASSFTSLVDEQFF	TGTGCCAGCAGCTTTACCTCACTCGTGGATGAGCAGTTCTTC
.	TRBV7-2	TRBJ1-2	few	CASSQTVAYGYTF	TGTGCCAGCAGCCAGACAGTCGCCTATGGCTACACCTTC
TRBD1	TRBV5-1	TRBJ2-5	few	CASSDGTVKETQYF	TGCGCCAGCAGCGACGGGACAGTAAAAGAGACCCAGTACTTC
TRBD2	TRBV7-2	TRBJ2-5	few	CASSLSASGEWETQYF	TGTGCCAGCAGCTTATCGGCTAGCGGGGAGTGGGAGACCCAGTACTTC
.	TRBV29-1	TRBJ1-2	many	CSVEYGGAGYTF	TGCAGCGTTGAATATGGGGGCGCAGGCTACACCTTC
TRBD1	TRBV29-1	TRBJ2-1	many	CSVERQGHPYNEQFF	TGCAGCGTTGAGAGACAGGGACATCCCTACAATGAGCAGTTCTTC
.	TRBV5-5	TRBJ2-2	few	CASSLGWPPGTGELFF	TGTGCCAGCAGCTTGGGTTGGCCACCGGGCACCGGGGAGCTGTTTTTT
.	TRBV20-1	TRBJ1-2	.	CSARDPGRHGYTF	TGCAGTGCTAGAGATCCCGGCAGACATGGCTACACCTTC
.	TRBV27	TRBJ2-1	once	CASTDMGQTEQFF	TGTGCCAGCACCGATATGGGACAAACCGAGCAGTTCTTC
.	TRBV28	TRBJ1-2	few	CASRSPGGYGYTF	TGTGCCAGCCGGTCTCCGGGGGGCTATGGCTACACCTTC
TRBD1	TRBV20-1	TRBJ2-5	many	CSARNPDRGKTQYF	TGCAGTGCTAGAAACCCTGACAGGGGAAAGACCCAGTACTTC
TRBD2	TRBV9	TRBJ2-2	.	CASSVDSGGYTGELFF	TGTGCCAGCAGCGTAGACAGCGGGGGTTACACCGGGGAGCTGTTTTTT
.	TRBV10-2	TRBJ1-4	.	CASREDRGEKLFF	TGCGCCAGCAGGGAGGACCGTGGTGAAAAACTGTTTTTT
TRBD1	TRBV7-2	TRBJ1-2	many	CASSSQGDYGYTF	TGTGCCAGCAGCTCCCAGGGGGACTATGGCTACACCTTC
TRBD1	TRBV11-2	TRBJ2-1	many	CASSLLQGINNEQFF	TGTGCCAGCAGCTTACTACAGGGGATAAATAATGAGCAGTTCTTC
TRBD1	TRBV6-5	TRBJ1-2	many	CASSYGTGGYTF	TGTGCCAGCAGTTACGGGACAGGTGGCTACACCTTC
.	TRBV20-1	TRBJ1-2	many	CSARDQGNYYGYTF	TGCAGTGCTAGAGATCAGGGAAATTACTATGGCTACACCTTC
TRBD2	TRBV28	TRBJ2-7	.	CASSPGRSEQYF	TGTGCCAGCAGCCCCGGGAGGTCCGAGCAGTACTTC
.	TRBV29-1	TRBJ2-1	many	CSVVGQGYNEQFF	TGCAGCGTTGTCGGGCAGGGCTACAATGAGCAGTTCTTC
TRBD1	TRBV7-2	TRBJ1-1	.	CASSWGTGGLMNTEAFF	TGTGCCAGCAGCTGGGGGACAGGTGGGCTTATGAACACTGAAGCTTTCTTT
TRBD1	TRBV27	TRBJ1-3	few	CASSGTGTGNTIYF	TGTGCCAGCAGTGGGACAGGGACTGGAAACACCATATATTTT
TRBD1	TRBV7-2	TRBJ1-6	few	CASSHHRDRGFSSPLHF	TGTGCCAGCAGCCACCACCGGGACAGGGGTTTCAGTTCACCCCTCCACTTT
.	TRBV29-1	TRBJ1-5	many	CSVEVGLNQPQHF	TGCAGCGTTGAGGTGGGTCTTAATCAGCCCCAGCATTTT
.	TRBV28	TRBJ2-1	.	CASRGGPPRNEQFF	TGTGCCAGCAGAGGGGGACCGCCCCGCAATGAGCAGTTCTTC
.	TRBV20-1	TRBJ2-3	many	CSARDGGKTTDTQYF	TGCAGTGCTAGAGATGGGGGCAAAACCACAGATACGCAGTATTTT
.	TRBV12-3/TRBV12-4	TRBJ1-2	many	CASSFRLAYGYTF	TGTGCCAGCAGTTTTCGGCTAGCATATGGCTACACCTTC
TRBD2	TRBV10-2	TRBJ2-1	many	CASRGLAGGLYSYNEQFF	TGCGCCAGCAGGGGACTAGCGGGGGGCCTATATTCCTACAATGAGCAGTTCTTC
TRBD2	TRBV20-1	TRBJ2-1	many	CSARARTSGVYEQFF	TGCAGTGCTAGAGCTAGGACTAGCGGGGTCTATGAGCAGTTCTTC
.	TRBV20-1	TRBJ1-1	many	CSATLRRNTEAFF	TGCAGTGCTACGCTGAGGAGGAACACTGAAGCTTTCTTT
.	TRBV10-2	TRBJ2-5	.	CASRGFYQETQYF	TGCGCCAGCAGGGGTTTTTACCAAGAGACCCAGTACTTC
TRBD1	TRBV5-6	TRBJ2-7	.	CASSAGTGPYEQYF	TGTGCCAGCAGCGCTGGGACAGGTCCTTACGAGCAGTACTTC
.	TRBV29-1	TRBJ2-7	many	CSVEIDEGIYEQYF	TGCAGCGTTGAGATAGACGAGGGGATCTACGAGCAGTACTTC
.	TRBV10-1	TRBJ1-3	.	CASTANSGNTIYF	TGCGCCAGCACGGCAAACTCTGGAAACACCATATATTTT
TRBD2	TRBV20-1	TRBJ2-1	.	CSARRPRASGANEQFF	TGCAGTGCTAGACGCCCCCGGGCTAGCGGGGCCAATGAGCAGTTCTTC
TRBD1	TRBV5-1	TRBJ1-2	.	CASSWTGGGYTF	TGCGCCAGCAGCTGGACAGGAGGCGGCTACACCTTC
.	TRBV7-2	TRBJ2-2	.	CASSHAGPGELFF	TGTGCCAGCAGCCACGCGGGCCCCGGGGAGCTGTTTTTT
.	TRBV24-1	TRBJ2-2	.	CATNEAGNTGELFF	TGTGCCACCAACGAGGCGGGGAACACCGGGGAGCTGTTTTTT
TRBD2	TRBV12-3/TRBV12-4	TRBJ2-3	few	CASSPTGGGVTDTQYF	TGTGCCAGCAGCCCAACTGGGGGGGGGGTCACAGATACGCAGTATTTT
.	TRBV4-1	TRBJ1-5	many	CASSGQVSNQPQHF	TGCGCCAGCAGCGGACAAGTTAGCAATCAGCCCCAGCATTTT
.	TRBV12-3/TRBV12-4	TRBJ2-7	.	CASGLALSYEQYF	TGTGCTAGCGGTTTAGCGCTAAGCTACGAGCAGTACTTC
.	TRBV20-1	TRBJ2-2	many	CSASDGDNTGELFF	TGCAGTGCTAGCGACGGGGACAACACCGGGGAGCTGTTTTTT
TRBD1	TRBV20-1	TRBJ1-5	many	CSAFGTGQPQHF	TGCAGTGCCTTCGGGACAGGGCAGCCCCAGCATTTT
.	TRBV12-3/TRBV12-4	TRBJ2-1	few	CASTTPFSYNEQFF	TGTGCCAGCACCACGCCCTTCTCCTACAATGAGCAGTTCTTC
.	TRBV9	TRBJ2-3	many	CASSEGPLDTQYF	TGTGCCAGCAGCGAGGGCCCGCTAGATACGCAGTATTTT
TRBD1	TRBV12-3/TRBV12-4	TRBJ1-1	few	CASITVLGDRGTNTEAFF	TGTGCCAGCATAACCGTCCTAGGGGACAGGGGGACGAACACTGAAGCTTTCTTT